Shown below are 16 T cell receptor beta chains from a single sample sequenced in a study of blood T cells in healthy people across ages (dated by TCRdb to the mid-2010s). To prepare the library, 5' RACE was applied. The instrument given in TCRdb is Illumina HiSeq 2500. The second PCR ran for roughly 7 to 12 cycles and used a J-beta primer mix along with a sample-barcoded 5' primer. In TCRdb, the public reads were trimmed at Q25 with fastp and aligned with MiXCR, with productive beta chains retained. Rows matching on CDR3 protein sequence are summarized as one entry with the most common DNA and genes. For this sample the table gives about 1.8 million distinct CDR3 sequences, of which around half were detected only once. Jointly, the top ten make up over 2% of the sample. Specimen: blood. The receptors here all came from a woman aged 40 to 50 in good health.

V and J are TRBV12-3 or TRBV12-4 and TRBJ2-7; no firm D call. With 1 base removed from V and 2 bases from J, the gap between germline ends came to 6 bases. This CDR3 has 13 residues. For the CDR3, the DNA is TGTGCCAGCAGTTTAGACATCCCCTACGAGCAGTACTTC. Its translation is CASSLDIPYEQYF.

The J gene is TRBJ2-7, the V gene TRBV5-6; D possibly corresponds to TRBD1 (6 bases). The CDR3 is made up of 14 amino acids. The V and J ends lost 4 bases and 0 bases respectively, with 11 bases between them. Germline V gives CDR1 SGHDT, CDR2 YYEEEE. The CDR3 DNA sequence: TGTGCCAGCAGCAACGAGGGGGACTCCTACGAGCAGTACTTC. Translated, it gives CASSNEGDSYEQYF.

V usage is TRBV5-1 and J usage is TRBJ2-2; TRBD2 matches at 12 bases. The CDR3 is 15 amino acids. J gave up 4 bases and V 6 bases, and 4 bases lay outside the gene matches. CDR1 and CDR2 from the germline V gene are SGHRS and YFSETQ. CDR3 nucleotides: TGCGCCAGCATTTGGACTAGCGGGACCACCGGGGAGCTGTTTTTT. Residues: CASIWTSGTTGELFF.

There are a few counts of this clonotype. The V call is TRBV7-9, the J call TRBJ2-3, with D hard to call. V gave up 4 bases and J gave up 7 bases, with 15 bases separating them. The CDR3 totals 14 residues. CDR1 is SEHNR and CDR2 is FQNEAQ in the germline V gene (reference sequence). Written as DNA, the CDR3 is TGTGCCAGCAGCTCCATGTTAGGGCTAAATACGCAGTATTTT. Translation gives CASSSMLGLNTQYF.

The J gene is TRBJ2-3, the V gene TRBV6-5; either TRBD1 or TRBD2 may supply D (5 bases each). Trimming removed 2 bases from V and 4 bases from J, with 25 bases in between. Germline lookup yields CDR1 MNHEY and CDR2 SVGAGI. The CDR3 loop spans 19 amino acids. CDR3 residues: CASSYAPWASSGRADTQYF. Written as DNA, the CDR3 is TGTGCCAGCAGTTACGCCCCTTGGGCTAGTTCAGGGAGAGCAGATACGCAGTATTTT.

In this sample, this clonotype turned up once. V and J are TRBV12-3 or TRBV12-4 and TRBJ1-6, with D hard to call. Trimming took 3 bases from V and 8 from J, leaving 8 bases between them. This CDR3 is 13 amino acids long. The CDR3: CASSFSRDSPLHF. DNA for the CDR3: TGTGCCAGCAGTTTTTCGAGGGATTCACCCCTCCACTTT.

The chain recombines TRBV20-1 with TRBJ1-1; 11 bases agree with TRBD1. Trimming took 1 base from V and 4 from J; bases not matched to a gene: 5. Germline loops: CDR1 DFQATT, CDR2 SNEGSKA (reference sequence). The CDR3 loop spans 15 amino acids. The CDR3 region has the DNA TGCAGTGCTAGAGGCGGGACAGGGGGATTCACTGAAGCTTTCTTT. Protein: CSARGGTGGFTEAFF.

The V call is TRBV20-1, the J call TRBJ1-5; D ambiguous. This CDR3 comprises 13 residues. Looked up from germline, CDR1 is DFQATT and CDR2 is SNEGSKA (reference sequence). V dropped 1 base and J dropped 6 bases, with 10 bases sitting between them. The CDR3 loop is CSARGPGSQPQHF. The CDR3 DNA reads TGCAGTGCTAGAGGCCCTGGGAGTCAGCCCCAGCATTTT.

V and J are TRBV20-1 and TRBJ2-3; 9 nucleotides match TRBD2. This CDR3 is 14 amino acids long. CDR1 and CDR2 (germline): DFQATT, SNEGSKA (reference sequence). J gave up 6 bases and V 3 bases, and 7 bases lay outside the gene matches. CDR3 region: CSARRGGIGDTQYF. For the CDR3, the DNA is TGCAGTGCTAGGCGGGGGGGAATAGGGGATACGCAGTATTTT.

This clonotype was picked up one time. The gene calls are TRBV20-1 and TRBJ1-6, with D perhaps matching TRBD1 (5 bases). The length of the CDR3 is 14 residues. Germline CDR1 reads DFQATT; CDR2 reads SNEGSKA (reference sequence). Trimming stripped 4 bases from V and 6 bases from J, with 13 bases between. The CDR3 bases are TGCAGTGCTACCCAAGGGACCTCTAATTCACCCCTCCACTTT. This sequence encodes CSATQGTSNSPLHF.

The genes are TRBV29-1 and TRBJ2-3; tentative D call: TRBD1 (5 bases). V lost 7 bases and J lost 1, with 18 bases in between. This CDR3 has 15 residues. Germline V gives CDR1 SQVTM, CDR2 ANQGSEA. CDR3 region: CSATNRRLGTDTQYF. In nucleotides, the CDR3 is TGCAGCGCTACGAACAGGCGTTTGGGCACAGATACGCAGTATTTT.

CDR3 sequence: CASSQENGRSSYNEQFF. The CDR3 DNA sequence: TGTGCCAGCAGCCAAGAGAATGGCCGGAGCTCCTACAATGAGCAGTTCTTC. This rearrangement joins TRBV3-1 to TRBJ2-1; D remains unclear. V shed 0 bases and J shed 0 bases, with 12 bases lying between them. CDR3 length: 17 residues. The germline CDR1 and CDR2 sequences are LGHDT and YNNKEL (reference sequence).

The chain recombines TRBV28 with TRBJ2-5; D is ambiguous. The CDR3 runs to 13 residues. The V gene's germline CDR1 is MDHEN and CDR2 SYDVKM. V lost 5 bases to trimming and J lost 3 bases, with 10 bases between them. CDR3 DNA sequence: TGTGCCAGCAGTGTAAAAGTTAAAGAGACCCAGTACTTC. Encoded protein: CASSVKVKETQYF.

This clonotype was counted a few times. CDR3 DNA: TGCGCCAGCAGCCTCGGGACGCCATTCACAGATACGCAGTATTTT. Its protein is CASSLGTPFTDTQYF. The V and J genes are TRBV5-1 and TRBJ2-3; D tentatively reads TRBD1 or TRBD2 (5 bases each). Trimming cost V 4 bases and J 2 bases, with 14 bases left between them. The germline CDR1 and CDR2 sequences are SGHRS and YFSETQ. This CDR3 contains 15 residues. Complete variable domain (other parts from reference TRBV5-1 and TRBJ2-3): KAGVTQTPRYLIKTRGQQVTLSCSPISGHRSVSWYQQTPGQGLQFLFEYFSETQRNKGNFPGRFSGRQFSNSRSEMNVSTLELGDSALYLCASSLGTPFTDTQYFGPGTRLTVL.

The chain uses TRBV20-1 and TRBJ1-2; D not resolved. Trimming shortened V by 5 bases and J by 7 bases, and 17 bases separated the two germline ends. From germline, CDR1 is DFQATT and CDR2 SNEGSKA (reference sequence). This CDR3 is 13 amino acids long. The chain's CDR3 is CSARGSGSRGYTF. The CDR3 region has the DNA TGCAGTGCTCGGGGTTCGGGGAGTCGTGGCTACACCTTC.

Comments on this clonotype: Since a much larger clone is just one base distant, this may be a read error. V usage is TRBV7-9 and J usage is TRBJ1-2; unclear D gene. V lost 1 base and J 3 bases, leaving 3 bases between the germline ends. The germline V gene has CDR1 SEHNR and CDR2 FQNEAQ (reference sequence). The CDR3 length is 12 residues. The chain's CDR3 is CASSLVYYGYTF. The CDR3 bases are TGTGCCAGCAGCTTAGTTTACTATGGCTACACCTTC.